A selection of T cell receptor beta chains follows, all from one sample in a study of blood T cell repertoires in COVID-19. The data were produced by immunoSEQ multiplex PCR, yet TCRdb's version contains in-frame clones alone and is incomplete. The sample includes 150,000 to 200,000 clones, 78% of them seen just once. Sequencing was performed on peripheral blood. The receptors were sampled from a woman aged 80 or over with acute or convalescent COVID-19. CDR3s include the opening cysteine and the closing phenylalanine or tryptophan. The order of the fields is D gene, V gene, clone size, CDR3 protein. The D gene is left open where the match is weak. Clone size, where shown, is once, few, many, or a class for clones that have expanded.

TRBD2 | TRBV11-2 | few | CASSRTGGGGSSYEQYF
- | TRBV24-1 | - | CAAGRTDTQYF
TRBD1 | TRBV6-1 | - | CASSDGGTGGDEQFF
- | TRBV30 | - | CASNTGSGNTIYF
TRBD1 | TRBV10-2 | - | CASSESTGGGYTF
- | TRBV28 | - | CASSFPTGTGEQYF
TRBD1 | TRBV6-5 | - | CASKQTGGTDTQYF
- | TRBV3-1/TRBV3-2 | - | CASSQRGRAHYGYTF
TRBD2 | TRBV28 | - | CASSTRTSGLGEQYF
TRBD1 | TRBV28 | - | CASSMTGGYGYTF
TRBD1 | TRBV6-1 | - | CASSDGGTGGNEQFF
TRBD2 | TRBV11-2 | few | CASSLETSGSQFF
TRBD2 | TRBV20-1 | - | CSALRSGGQSF
TRBD2 | TRBV7-2 | - | CASLNGGVPNEQFF
TRBD1 | TRBV5-1 | - | CASSSTTGVDTEAFF
TRBD1 | TRBV24-1 | - | CATSRQGRDEQFF
TRBD1 | TRBV6-5 | - | CASIRGQRNEKLFF
TRBD2 | TRBV11-2 | - | CASSSPRGSGGPYNEQFF
TRBD1 | TRBV2 | medium-sized | CATRTGLYNSPLHF
- | TRBV19 | - | CASKDKNYGYTF
TRBD2 | TRBV24-1 | - | CATSDFGLAGEPQETQYF
TRBD2 | TRBV6-4 | - | CASSSGSRTDTQYF